This T cell receptor beta chain is from a study of Ad26.COV2.S vaccination and SARS-CoV-2 variants. Study in general: Ad26.COV2.S, an intramuscular injection, was given once or twice 56 days apart.

The treatment is: roughly 20 received Ad26.COV2.S at low or high dose, single or two shots; about 5 received placebo; per-sample allocation not given. Specimens were obtained on day 63 following the first vaccine or placebo injection. Libraries were prepared by immunoSEQ multiplex PCR; TCRdb keeps only in-frame clonotypes and omits some of them. Found here are around 270,000 clones, roughly 85% of them singletons; the top ten hold about 2.8%. Trimming removed 4 bases from V and 8 bases from J; junction bases left unmatched: 6. The CDR3 extends over 13 amino acids. CDR1 and CDR2 from the germline V gene are SGHRS and YFSETQ.

The material was peripheral blood, obtained in a trial of Ad26.COV2.S vaccine versus placebo. The source of this sequence is a person between 18 and 65 years old who received the Ad26.COV2.S COVID-19 vaccine or a placebo. The chain employs TRBV5-1 and TRBJ1-2; 9 bases agree with TRBD1. The CDR3 reads CASSPGTGRGYTF. DNA for the CDR3: TGCGCCAGCAGCCCAGGGACAGGGAGGGGCTACACCTTC.